This is a list of T cell receptor beta chains from one sample in a study of early T cells in non-severe SARS-CoV-2 infection. From the 5' RACE reads, TCRdb called clonotypes with MiXCR, one entry per CDR3 protein. The sample records roughly 57,000 distinct CDR3 sequences, approximately 13% being singletons. The sample here was whole blood, taken at baseline. The receptors come from an adult who was a healthcare worker with PCR-confirmed SARS-CoV-2 infection or an uninfected control (not recorded which). CDR3s include the opening cysteine and the closing phenylalanine or tryptophan. The order of the fields is CDR3 DNA, CDR3 protein, J gene, clone size, V gene, D gene. A D gene is named only where the DNA matches it firmly. Rows give clone size only sometimes, using once, few, many, or a class for an expanded clone.

DNA: TGTGCCAGCAGTCAGAGACTAACGGAAGCTTTCTTT; CDR3: CASSQRLTEAFF; J: TRBJ1-1; size: few; V: TRBV12-3/TRBV12-4; D: -
DNA: TGCGCCAGCAGTTCCACAGGGACAGGGGGCCACGAGCAGTACTTC; CDR3: CASSSTGTGGHEQYF; J: TRBJ2-7; size: -; V: TRBV5-1; D: TRBD1
DNA: TGTGCCAGCAGCCCGTATCAGGGCGAAGCTTTCTTT; CDR3: CASSPYQGEAFF; J: TRBJ1-1; size: -; V: TRBV7-2; D: -
DNA: TGTGCCAGCACCCCCAGCGGTGGGGAGTTAGGCTATGGCTACACCTTC; CDR3: CASTPSGGELGYGYTF; J: TRBJ1-2; size: -; V: TRBV6-5; D: -
DNA: TGTGCCAGCAGTTTATTGGGAACGTACAATGAGCAGTTCTTC; CDR3: CASSLLGTYNEQFF; J: TRBJ2-1; size: -; V: TRBV28; D: -
DNA: TGTGCCAGCAGTTTATGGGGGACAGGGGGCCCCTACGAGCAGTACTTC; CDR3: CASSLWGTGGPYEQYF; J: TRBJ2-7; size: few; V: TRBV28; D: TRBD1
DNA: TGCAGCGTCGACGATGGGACTAGATCGGCCACCGGGGAGCTGTTTTTT; CDR3: CSVDDGTRSATGELFF; J: TRBJ2-2; size: -; V: TRBV29-1; D: TRBD2
DNA: TGTGCCAGTAGTACCCGAGGACAGGGGAATGGCTACACCTTC; CDR3: CASSTRGQGNGYTF; J: TRBJ1-2; size: few; V: TRBV19; D: TRBD1
DNA: TGCAGTGCTGAGAGGACAGGGGACTACCACGAGCAGTACTTC; CDR3: CSAERTGDYHEQYF; J: TRBJ2-7; size: many; V: TRBV20-1; D: TRBD1
DNA: TGTGCCAGCAGCCCCGCCAGGGGGCAGGGCACTGAAGCTTTCTTT; CDR3: CASSPARGQGTEAFF; J: TRBJ1-1; size: many; V: TRBV3-1; D: TRBD1
DNA: TGTGCCAGCAGCTTATACAGGGGGCGGCAAGAGACCCAGTACTTC; CDR3: CASSLYRGRQETQYF; J: TRBJ2-5; size: once; V: TRBV7-3; D: TRBD1
DNA: TGCAGCGTCGATAACAAGGGTTGGGATGAGCAGTTCTTC; CDR3: CSVDNKGWDEQFF; J: TRBJ2-1; size: many; V: TRBV29-1; D: -
DNA: TGTGCCAGCAGCGCCGCAGGCCTTCAAGAGACCCAGTACTTC; CDR3: CASSAAGLQETQYF; J: TRBJ2-5; size: -; V: TRBV9; D: -
DNA: TGTGCCAGCGGTCTTCTCCGCTCTGGGGCCAACGTCCTGACTTTC; CDR3: CASGLLRSGANVLTF; J: TRBJ2-6; size: few; V: TRBV7-2; D: -
DNA: TGCAGTGCCAGACTAGCGGCAGATACGCAGTATTTT; CDR3: CSARLAADTQYF; J: TRBJ2-3; size: -; V: TRBV20-1; D: TRBD2
DNA: TGTGCCAGCAGCCCGACAGGGGGCATCACCGGGGAGCTGTTTTTT; CDR3: CASSPTGGITGELFF; J: TRBJ2-2; size: -; V: TRBV7-6; D: TRBD1
DNA: TGTGCCACCAGTGATCCTACTAGGCGACGGTCCAATGAGCAGTTCTTC; CDR3: CATSDPTRRRSNEQFF; J: TRBJ2-1; size: many; V: TRBV24-1; D: -
DNA: TGTGCCACCAGCGAGTGGACAGGTGGGACCTCTGGGGCCAACGTCCTGACTTTC; CDR3: CATSEWTGGTSGANVLTF; J: TRBJ2-6; size: medium-sized; V: TRBV15; D: TRBD1
DNA: TGTGCCAGCAGTGCCGACAGGGGCCGGGGGCAGCCCCAGCATTTT; CDR3: CASSADRGRGQPQHF; J: TRBJ1-5; size: -; V: TRBV6-2/TRBV6-3; D: TRBD1
DNA: TGTGCCAGCAGCGTAGAACCAGGGGGCCACGAGCAGTACTTC; CDR3: CASSVEPGGHEQYF; J: TRBJ2-7; size: -; V: TRBV9; D: TRBD1
DNA: TGTGCCAGTGGGTCTCGGAATGAGCAGTTCTTC; CDR3: CASGSRNEQFF; J: TRBJ2-1; size: few; V: TRBV19; D: -
DNA: TGTGCCATCCAGTCAGCACCCACAGATACGCAGTATTTT; CDR3: CAIQSAPTDTQYF; J: TRBJ2-3; size: -; V: TRBV10-3; D: -
DNA: TGTGCCAGTAGTATAGAAGGAGGAACCGGGGAGCTGTTTTTT; CDR3: CASSIEGGTGELFF; J: TRBJ2-2; size: many; V: TRBV19; D: -
DNA: TGTGCCAGCAGCTCCGGGACCGGACAGCGCCAAGAGACCCAGTACTTC; CDR3: CASSSGTGQRQETQYF; J: TRBJ2-5; size: -; V: TRBV7-9; D: -
DNA: TGTGCCAGCAGCCCCGGCCCGGGATACAATCAGCCCCAGCATTTT; CDR3: CASSPGPGYNQPQHF; J: TRBJ1-5; size: many; V: TRBV7-2; D: -
DNA: TGTGCCAGCAGTCTCCTCGATGTGAACACTGAAGCTTTCTTT; CDR3: CASSLLDVNTEAFF; J: TRBJ1-1; size: -; V: TRBV28; D: -
DNA: TGTGCCAGCAGCCGAGGGACAGGCCTCTACGAGCAGTACTTC; CDR3: CASSRGTGLYEQYF; J: TRBJ2-7; size: -; V: TRBV14; D: TRBD1
DNA: TGCAGCGCCCGAAGGGAAGGAGTTCAGACCCAGTACTTC; CDR3: CSARREGVQTQYF; J: TRBJ2-5; size: -; V: TRBV29-1; D: -
DNA: TGTGCCAGCAGCTTAGATGGGACAGACCTTTCTGGGGCCAACGTCCTGACTTTC; CDR3: CASSLDGTDLSGANVLTF; J: TRBJ2-6; size: -; V: TRBV11-3; D: TRBD1
DNA: TGTGCCAGCAGCCTAGGGGACCGGAATTCACCCCTCCACTTT; CDR3: CASSLGDRNSPLHF; J: TRBJ1-6; size: few; V: TRBV7-2; D: -
DNA: TGCAGTGCTAGAACTAGCGTTTACGAGCAGTACTTC; CDR3: CSARTSVYEQYF; J: TRBJ2-7; size: -; V: TRBV20-1; D: TRBD2
DNA: TGTGCCAGCAGCGCCACAGGGCTCCAAGAGACCCAGTACTTC; CDR3: CASSATGLQETQYF; J: TRBJ2-5; size: -; V: TRBV2; D: -
DNA: TGTGCCAGTAGTTCCCCGAGGGAGGGGTCCTACGAGCAGTACTTC; CDR3: CASSSPREGSYEQYF; J: TRBJ2-7; size: -; V: TRBV19; D: TRBD2
DNA: TGTGCCAGCAGTCATAGCGGGGGCCAAGAGACCCAGTACTTC; CDR3: CASSHSGGQETQYF; J: TRBJ2-5; size: -; V: TRBV28; D: TRBD2
DNA: TGTGCCAGCAGTTTTTCACGGACTTCTCCGCGGCAGTACTTC; CDR3: CASSFSRTSPRQYF; J: TRBJ2-7; size: few; V: TRBV2; D: -
DNA: TGTGCCATCGGACTAGCGGGAGGAACATACAATGAGCAGTTCTTC; CDR3: CAIGLAGGTYNEQFF; J: TRBJ2-1; size: -; V: TRBV10-3; D: TRBD2
DNA: TGCGCCAGCGGCATCGCAGAGGGGACCCAGTACTTC; CDR3: CASGIAEGTQYF; J: TRBJ2-5; size: -; V: TRBV5-1; D: -
DNA: TGTGCCAGCAGCTCCGTAGGACAGGGAATAGATACGCAGTATTTT; CDR3: CASSSVGQGIDTQYF; J: TRBJ2-3; size: medium-sized; V: TRBV7-9; D: TRBD1
DNA: TGTGCCAGCAGTGCCCTGGCCCGGGCCGCGATCTCTGGAAACACCATATATTTT; CDR3: CASSALARAAISGNTIYF; J: TRBJ1-3; size: many; V: TRBV6-1; D: -
DNA: TGTGCCAGCAGTTTAGGACAGTGGTCGAACACTGAAGCTTTCTTT; CDR3: CASSLGQWSNTEAFF; J: TRBJ1-1; size: few; V: TRBV28; D: -
DNA: TGTGCCAGCAGCTTAGAGGCAGCTTCCTACGAGCAGTACTTC; CDR3: CASSLEAASYEQYF; J: TRBJ2-7; size: -; V: TRBV11-2; D: -
DNA: TGCAGCGTTAAGGGGACTAATGAAAAACTGTTTTTT; CDR3: CSVKGTNEKLFF; J: TRBJ1-4; size: few; V: TRBV29-1; D: -
DNA: TGTGCCAGCAGTTGGGGCACAGATACGCAGTATTTT; CDR3: CASSWGTDTQYF; J: TRBJ2-3; size: few; V: TRBV27; D: -
DNA: TGTGCCAGCAGCCTGGGACAGAACTACAATGAGCAGTTCTTC; CDR3: CASSLGQNYNEQFF; J: TRBJ2-1; size: few; V: TRBV11-2; D: TRBD1
DNA: TGTGCCAGCAGTTACATGGGGACTGAAGCTTTCTTT; CDR3: CASSYMGTEAFF; J: TRBJ1-1; size: many; V: TRBV6-5; D: -
DNA: TGTGCCAGCAGCATCCAGGCGGGGGGATCCTACAATGAGCAGTTCTTC; CDR3: CASSIQAGGSYNEQFF; J: TRBJ2-1; size: many; V: TRBV7-6; D: TRBD2
DNA: TGTGCCAGCAGCTTAGCCGGTAGAACATCATACGAGCAGTACTTC; CDR3: CASSLAGRTSYEQYF; J: TRBJ2-7; size: -; V: TRBV7-2; D: -
DNA: TGTGCCGTGCGGACGGACTCTGGGGCCAACGTCCTGACTTTC; CDR3: CAVRTDSGANVLTF; J: TRBJ2-6; size: -; V: TRBV5-4; D: -
DNA: TGTGCCAGCAGCTTAAAAGGCTTCCCTGAAGCTTTCTTT; CDR3: CASSLKGFPEAFF; J: TRBJ1-1; size: few; V: TRBV13; D: -
DNA: TGTGCCAGCAGACTCGCCCCGGCCGAGCAGTACTTC; CDR3: CASRLAPAEQYF; J: TRBJ2-7; size: many; V: TRBV2; D: -
DNA: TGTGCCAGCAGCTTAGTAAACAATGAAAAACTGTTTTTT; CDR3: CASSLVNNEKLFF; J: TRBJ1-4; size: few; V: TRBV11-2; D: -
DNA: TGTGCCTGGAGTGCAGTGGGCTTCAGCACTGAAGCTTTCTTT; CDR3: CAWSAVGFSTEAFF; J: TRBJ1-1; size: few; V: TRBV30; D: -
DNA: TGCAGTGCCCCAAGTAGGGTCTCGCAGTATTTT; CDR3: CSAPSRVSQYF; J: TRBJ2-3; size: few; V: TRBV20-1; D: -
DNA: TGTGCCAGCAGTTTATTGGCAGGGCATAGGAATGGCTACACCTTC; CDR3: CASSLLAGHRNGYTF; J: TRBJ1-2; size: few; V: TRBV27; D: -
DNA: TGCAGCGTTGAAGGCGGACGTAGTGAGACCCAGTACTTC; CDR3: CSVEGGRSETQYF; J: TRBJ2-5; size: many; V: TRBV29-1; D: -
DNA: TGTGCCAGCAGCTTATTAGCTCTAGAGCCCGGGGAGCTGTTTTTT; CDR3: CASSLLALEPGELFF; J: TRBJ2-2; size: -; V: TRBV7-2; D: -
DNA: TGTGCCAACTCACCAAGACAGGGACAGAGCAATCAGCCCCAGCATTTT; CDR3: CANSPRQGQSNQPQHF; J: TRBJ1-5; size: -; V: TRBV18; D: TRBD1
DNA: TGCGCCAGCAGCTTTGGTGGGGAGCCGGGACAGGGGCACTACACCTTC; CDR3: CASSFGGEPGQGHYTF; J: TRBJ1-2; size: many; V: TRBV5-1; D: TRBD1
DNA: TGTGCCAGCTCCCCTGGGACAGCCCCCTTTCTTGGCTACACCTTC; CDR3: CASSPGTAPFLGYTF; J: TRBJ1-2; size: -; V: TRBV18; D: TRBD1